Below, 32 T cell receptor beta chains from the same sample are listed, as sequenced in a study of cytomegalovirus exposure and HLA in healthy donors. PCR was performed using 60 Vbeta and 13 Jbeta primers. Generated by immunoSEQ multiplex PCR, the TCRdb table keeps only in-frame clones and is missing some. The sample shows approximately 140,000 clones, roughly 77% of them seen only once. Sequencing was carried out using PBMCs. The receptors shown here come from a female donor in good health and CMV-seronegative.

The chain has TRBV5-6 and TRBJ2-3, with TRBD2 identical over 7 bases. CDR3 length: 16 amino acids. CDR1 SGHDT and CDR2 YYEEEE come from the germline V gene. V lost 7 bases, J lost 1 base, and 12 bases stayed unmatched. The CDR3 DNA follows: TGTGCCAGCGGGCCATTGGGGGGGGGTGGCACAGATACGCAGTATTTT. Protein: CASGPLGGGGTDTQYF.

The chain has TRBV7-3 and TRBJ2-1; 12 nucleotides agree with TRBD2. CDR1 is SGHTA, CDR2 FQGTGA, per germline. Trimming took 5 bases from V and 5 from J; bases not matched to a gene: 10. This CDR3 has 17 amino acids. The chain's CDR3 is CASSHPPRLAGDNEQFF. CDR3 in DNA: TGTGCCAGCAGCCACCCCCCACGACTAGCGGGAGACAATGAGCAGTTCTTC.

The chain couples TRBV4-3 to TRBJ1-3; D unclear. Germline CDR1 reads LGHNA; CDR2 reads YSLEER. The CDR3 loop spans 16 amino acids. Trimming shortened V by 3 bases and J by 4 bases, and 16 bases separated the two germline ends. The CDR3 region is CASSQRAGNSGNTIYF. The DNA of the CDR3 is TGCGCCAGCAGCCAGAGGGCGGGTAATTCAGGAAACACCATATATTTT.

The CDR3 is CASSPTQGGNGYTF. For the CDR3, the DNA is TGCGCCAGCAGCCCAACACAGGGAGGGAATGGCTACACCTTC. The chain employs TRBV4-1 and TRBJ1-2, with a weak D call TRBD1 (6 bases). Trimming removed 4 bases at V and 6 bases at J, with 15 bases between. Germline V gives CDR1 MGHRA, CDR2 YSYEKL. There are 14 residues in the CDR3.

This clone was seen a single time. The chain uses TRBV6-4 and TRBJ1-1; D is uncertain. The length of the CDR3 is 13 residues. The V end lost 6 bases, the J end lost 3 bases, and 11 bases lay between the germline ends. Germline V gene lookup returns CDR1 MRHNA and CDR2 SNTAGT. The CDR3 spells CASSLEQYTEAFF. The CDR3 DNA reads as TGTGCCAGCAGCCTCGAACAGTACACTGAAGCTTTCTTT.

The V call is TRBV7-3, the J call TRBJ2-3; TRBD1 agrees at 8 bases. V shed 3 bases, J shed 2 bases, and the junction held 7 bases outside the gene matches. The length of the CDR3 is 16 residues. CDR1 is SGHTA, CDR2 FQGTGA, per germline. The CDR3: CASSFGAGGSTDTQYF. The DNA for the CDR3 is TGTGCCAGCAGCTTTGGGGCAGGGGGCTCCACAGATACGCAGTATTTT. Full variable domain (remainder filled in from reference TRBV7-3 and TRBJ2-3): GAGVSQTPSNKVTEKGKYVELRCDPISGHTALYWYRQSLGQGPEFLIYFQGTGAADDSGLPNDRFFAVRPEGSVSTLKIQRTERGDSAVYLCASSFGAGGSTDTQYFGPGTRLTVL.

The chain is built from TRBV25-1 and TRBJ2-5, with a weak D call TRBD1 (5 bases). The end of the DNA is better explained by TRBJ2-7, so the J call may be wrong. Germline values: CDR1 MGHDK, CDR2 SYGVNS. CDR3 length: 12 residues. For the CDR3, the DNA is TGTGCCAGCAGTGACAGGGTCAACGAGCAGTACTTC. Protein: CASSDRVNEQYF.

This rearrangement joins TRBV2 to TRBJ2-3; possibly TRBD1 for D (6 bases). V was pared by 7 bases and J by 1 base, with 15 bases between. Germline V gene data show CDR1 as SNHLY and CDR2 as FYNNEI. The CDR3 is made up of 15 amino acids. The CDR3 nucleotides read TGTGCCAGCAAGCTACAGGGCGTGCGCACAGATACGCAGTATTTT. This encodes CASKLQGVRTDTQYF.

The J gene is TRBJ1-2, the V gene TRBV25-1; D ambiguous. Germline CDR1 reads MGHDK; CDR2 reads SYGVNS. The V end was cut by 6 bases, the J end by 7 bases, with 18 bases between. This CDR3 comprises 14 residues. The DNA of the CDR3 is TGTGCCAGCAGAGCAGTAACTCGGTCTAGTGGCTACACCTTC. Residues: CASRAVTRSSGYTF.

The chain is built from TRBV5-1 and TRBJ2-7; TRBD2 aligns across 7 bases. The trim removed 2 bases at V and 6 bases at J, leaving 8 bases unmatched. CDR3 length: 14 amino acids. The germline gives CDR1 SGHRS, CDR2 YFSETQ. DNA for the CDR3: TGCGCCAGCAGCTTTGGTTGGGAGGGAAGCGAGCAGTACTTC. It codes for CASSFGWEGSEQYF.

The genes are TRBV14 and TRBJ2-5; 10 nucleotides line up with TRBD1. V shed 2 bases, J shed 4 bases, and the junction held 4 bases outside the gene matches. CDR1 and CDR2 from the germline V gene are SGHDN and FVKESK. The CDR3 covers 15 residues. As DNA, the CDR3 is TGTGCCAGCAGCCAATTGAGGACAGGGGGAGAGACCCAGTACTTC. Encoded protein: CASSQLRTGGETQYF.

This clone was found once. Written as DNA, the CDR3 is TGTGCCAGCAGCTTAGACTACAGGGGTTCAGATACGCAGTATTTT. Translating gives CASSLDYRGSDTQYF. The genes are TRBV11-3 and TRBJ2-3; 7 bases agree with TRBD1. Germline V gives CDR1 SGHNT, CDR2 YENEEA. The CDR3 covers 15 residues. J gave up 4 bases and V 0 bases, and 4 bases lay outside the gene matches.

This CDR3 is CASSDQSGFQETQYF. DNA of the CDR3: TGTGCCAGCAGCGACCAAAGCGGTTTTCAAGAGACCCAGTACTTC. The chain uses TRBV7-2 and TRBJ2-5, with D maybe TRBD2 (5 bases). The CDR3 totals 15 residues. CDR1 is SGHTA, CDR2 FQGNSA, per germline. Trimming left V 5 bases short and J 2 bases short, with 15 bases between.

The CDR3 region is CASSGIIRGLVDEQFF. The CDR3 nucleotides are TGTGCCAGCAGCGGAATAATCAGGGGTCTTGTCGATGAGCAGTTCTTC. The chain has TRBV9 and TRBJ2-1, with TRBD1 as a possible D gene (6 bases). Trimming pared 3 bases from V and 8 bases from J, leaving 21 bases between. CDR1 and CDR2 from the germline V gene are SGDLS and YYNGEE. The CDR3 extends over 16 amino acids.

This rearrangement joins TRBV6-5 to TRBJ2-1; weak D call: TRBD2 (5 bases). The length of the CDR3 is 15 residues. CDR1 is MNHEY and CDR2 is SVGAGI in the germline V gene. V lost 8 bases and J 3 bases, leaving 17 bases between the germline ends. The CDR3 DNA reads TGTGCCAGCTCGAAAACGGGGTCCTTCTACAATGAGCAGTTCTTC. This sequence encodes CASSKTGSFYNEQFF.

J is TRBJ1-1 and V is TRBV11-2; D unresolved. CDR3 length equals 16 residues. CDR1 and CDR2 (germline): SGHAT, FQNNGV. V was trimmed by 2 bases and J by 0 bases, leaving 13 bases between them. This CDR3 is CASSLNMGSLNTEAFF. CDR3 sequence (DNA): TGTGCCAGCAGCTTAAATATGGGCAGCCTGAACACTGAAGCTTTCTTT. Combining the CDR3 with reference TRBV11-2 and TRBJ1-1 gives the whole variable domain EAGVAQSPRYKIIEKRQSVAFWCNPISGHATLYWYQQILGQGPKLLIQFQNNGVVDDSQLPKDRFSAERLKGVDSTLKIQPAKLEDSAVYLCASSLNMGSLNTEAFFGQGTRLTVV.

DNA for the CDR3: TGTGCCAGCAGCTTAGGCGGCGACTATGGCTACACCTTC. Residues: CASSLGGDYGYTF. The V call is TRBV7-9, the J call TRBJ1-2; D unclear. The V end lost 1 base, the J end lost 3 bases, and 6 bases lay between the germline ends. The CDR3 is made up of 13 amino acids. Germline V gives CDR1 SEHNR, CDR2 FQNEAQ (reference sequence).

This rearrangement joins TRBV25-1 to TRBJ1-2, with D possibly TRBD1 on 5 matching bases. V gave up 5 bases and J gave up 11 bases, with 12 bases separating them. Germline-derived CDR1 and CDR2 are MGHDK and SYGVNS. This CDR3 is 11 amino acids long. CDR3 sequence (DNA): TGTGCCAGCAGTTTTCAGGGTTGGTACACCTTC. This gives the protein CASSFQGWYTF.

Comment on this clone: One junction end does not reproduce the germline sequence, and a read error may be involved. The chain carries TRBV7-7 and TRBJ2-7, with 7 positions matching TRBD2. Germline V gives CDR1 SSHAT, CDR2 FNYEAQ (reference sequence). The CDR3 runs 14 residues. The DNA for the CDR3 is TGTGCTAGCAGCCTCAGTCCCGGGGGGTACGAGCAGTACTTC. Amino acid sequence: CASSLSPGGYEQYF.

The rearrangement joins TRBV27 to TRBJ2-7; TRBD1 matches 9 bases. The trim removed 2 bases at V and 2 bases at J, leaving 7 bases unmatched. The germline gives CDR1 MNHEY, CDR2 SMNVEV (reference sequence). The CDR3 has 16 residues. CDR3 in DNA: TGTGCCAGCAGTTTAGAAGGGACAGGGATCACCTACGAGCAGTACTTC. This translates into CASSLEGTGITYEQYF.

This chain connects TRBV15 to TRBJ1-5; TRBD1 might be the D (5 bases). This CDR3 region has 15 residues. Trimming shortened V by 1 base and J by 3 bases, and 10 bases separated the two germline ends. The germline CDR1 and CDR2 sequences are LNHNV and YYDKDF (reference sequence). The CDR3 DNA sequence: TGTGCCACCAGCAGAGCGGCAGGGATCAATCAGCCCCAGCATTTT. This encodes CATSRAAGINQPQHF. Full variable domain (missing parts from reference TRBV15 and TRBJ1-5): DAMVIQNPRYQVTQFGKPVTLSCSQTLNHNVMYWYQQKSSQAPKLLFHYYDKDFNNEADTPDNFQSRRPNTSFCFLDIRSPGLGDTAMYLCATSRAAGINQPQHFGDGTRLSIL.

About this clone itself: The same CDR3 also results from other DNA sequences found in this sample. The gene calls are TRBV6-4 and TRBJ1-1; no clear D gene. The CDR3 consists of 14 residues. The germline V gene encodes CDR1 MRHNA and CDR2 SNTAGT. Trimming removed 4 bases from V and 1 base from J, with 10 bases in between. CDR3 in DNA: TGTGCCAGCAGTGCTTCCCCCGGGAACACTGAAGCTTTCTTT. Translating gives CASSASPGNTEAFF.

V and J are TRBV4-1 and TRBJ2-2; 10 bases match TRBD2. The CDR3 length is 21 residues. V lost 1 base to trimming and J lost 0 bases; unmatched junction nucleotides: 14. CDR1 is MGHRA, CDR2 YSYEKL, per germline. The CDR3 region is CASSQGAWASGSRANTGELFF. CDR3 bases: TGCGCCAGCAGCCAAGGGGCCTGGGCTAGCGGGAGCCGGGCGAACACCGGGGAGCTGTTTTTT.

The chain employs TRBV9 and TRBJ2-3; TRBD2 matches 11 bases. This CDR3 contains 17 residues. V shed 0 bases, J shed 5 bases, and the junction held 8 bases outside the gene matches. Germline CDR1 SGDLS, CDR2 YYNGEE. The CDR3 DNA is TGTGCCAGCAGCGTAGGACTAGCGGGAAATGCGAGAGATACGCAGTATTTT. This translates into CASSVGLAGNARDTQYF.

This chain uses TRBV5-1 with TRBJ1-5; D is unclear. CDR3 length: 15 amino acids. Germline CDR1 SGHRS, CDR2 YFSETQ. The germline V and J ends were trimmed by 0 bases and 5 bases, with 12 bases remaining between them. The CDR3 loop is CASSLDSSGDQPQHF. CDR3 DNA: TGCGCCAGCAGCTTGGACAGTTCGGGAGATCAGCCCCAGCATTTT.

The CDR3 coding sequence is TGTGCCATCAGGGACCCCTTACAGCCTAGCGGGGCAACAGATACGCAGTATTTT. Its protein is CAIRDPLQPSGATDTQYF. The chain combines TRBV10-3 with TRBJ2-3; 9 nucleotides align to TRBD2. The CDR3 length is 18 residues. Germline CDR1 and CDR2: ENHRY and SYGVKD. J was trimmed by 3 bases and V by 6 bases; bases with no gene match: 16.

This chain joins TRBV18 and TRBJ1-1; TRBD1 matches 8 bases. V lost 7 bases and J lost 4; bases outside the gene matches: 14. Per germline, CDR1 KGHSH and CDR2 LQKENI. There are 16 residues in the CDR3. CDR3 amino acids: CASYWRLDRASTEAFF. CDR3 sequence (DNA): TGTGCCAGCTACTGGCGCCTGGACAGGGCGAGCACTGAAGCTTTCTTT.

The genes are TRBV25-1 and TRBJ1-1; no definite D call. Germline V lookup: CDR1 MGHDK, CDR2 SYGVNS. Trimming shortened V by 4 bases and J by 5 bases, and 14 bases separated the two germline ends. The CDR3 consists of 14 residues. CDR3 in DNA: TGTGCCAGCAGTGGCCCGGGTGAGTGGACTGAAGCTTTCTTT. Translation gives CASSGPGEWTEAFF.

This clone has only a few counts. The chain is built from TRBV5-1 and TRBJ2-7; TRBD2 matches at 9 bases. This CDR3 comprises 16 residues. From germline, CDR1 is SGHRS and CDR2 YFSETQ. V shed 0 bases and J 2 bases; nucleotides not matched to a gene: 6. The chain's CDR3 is CASSLGGLAATYEQYF. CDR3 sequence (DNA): TGCGCCAGCAGCTTGGGGGGACTAGCTGCTACCTACGAGCAGTACTTC.

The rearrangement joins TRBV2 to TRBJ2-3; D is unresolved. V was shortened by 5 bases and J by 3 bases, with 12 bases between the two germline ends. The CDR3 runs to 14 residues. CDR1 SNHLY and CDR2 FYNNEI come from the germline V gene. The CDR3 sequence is CASSSDTTTDTQYF. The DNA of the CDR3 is TGTGCCAGCAGTTCCGACACAACAACAGATACGCAGTATTTT.

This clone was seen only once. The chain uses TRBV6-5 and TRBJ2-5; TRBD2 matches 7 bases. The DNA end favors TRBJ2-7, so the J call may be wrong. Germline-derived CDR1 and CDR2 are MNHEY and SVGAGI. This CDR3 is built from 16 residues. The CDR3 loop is CASSYSTTGGPIEQYF. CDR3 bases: TGTGCCAGCAGTTACTCGACTACGGGGGGTCCTATCGAGCAGTACTTC.

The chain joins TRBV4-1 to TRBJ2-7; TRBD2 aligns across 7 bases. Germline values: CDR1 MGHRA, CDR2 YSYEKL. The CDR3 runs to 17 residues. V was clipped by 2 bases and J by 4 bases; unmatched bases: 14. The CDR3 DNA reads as TGCGCCAGCAGCCAACCATGGGTCGGGCTAGCGGTATACGAGCAGTACTTC. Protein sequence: CASSQPWVGLAVYEQYF.